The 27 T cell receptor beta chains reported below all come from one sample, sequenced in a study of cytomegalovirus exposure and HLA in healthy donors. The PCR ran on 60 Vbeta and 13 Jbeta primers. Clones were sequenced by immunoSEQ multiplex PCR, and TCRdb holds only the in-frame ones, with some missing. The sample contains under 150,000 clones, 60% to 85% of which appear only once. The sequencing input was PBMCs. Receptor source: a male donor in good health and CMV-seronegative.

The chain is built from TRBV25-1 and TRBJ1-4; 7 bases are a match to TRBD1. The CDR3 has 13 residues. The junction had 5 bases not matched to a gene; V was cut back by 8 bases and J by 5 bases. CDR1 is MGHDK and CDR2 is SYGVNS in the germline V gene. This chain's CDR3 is CASQTGSNEKLFF. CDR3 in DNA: TGTGCCAGCCAGACAGGGTCGAATGAAAAACTGTTTTTT.

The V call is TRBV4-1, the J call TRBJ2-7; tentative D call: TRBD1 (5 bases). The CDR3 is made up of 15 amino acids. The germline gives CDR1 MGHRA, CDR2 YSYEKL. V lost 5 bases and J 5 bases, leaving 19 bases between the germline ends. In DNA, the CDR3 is TGCGCCAGCAGCTCAAGTCAGGGTTCTCTGAACGAGCAGTACTTC. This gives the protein CASSSSQGSLNEQYF.

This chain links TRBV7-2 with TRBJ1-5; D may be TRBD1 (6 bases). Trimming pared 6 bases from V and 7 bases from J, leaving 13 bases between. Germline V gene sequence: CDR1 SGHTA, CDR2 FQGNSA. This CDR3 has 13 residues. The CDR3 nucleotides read TGTGCCAGCAGGGCGGGCGGGGGCCAGCCCCAGCATTTT. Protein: CASRAGGGQPQHF.

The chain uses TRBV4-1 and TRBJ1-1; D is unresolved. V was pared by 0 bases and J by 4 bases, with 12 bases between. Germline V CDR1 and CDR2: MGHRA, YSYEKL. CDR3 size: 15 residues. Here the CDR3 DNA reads TGCGCCAGCAGCCAAGATTTGGGAGGTGTCACTGAAGCTTTCTTT. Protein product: CASSQDLGGVTEAFF.

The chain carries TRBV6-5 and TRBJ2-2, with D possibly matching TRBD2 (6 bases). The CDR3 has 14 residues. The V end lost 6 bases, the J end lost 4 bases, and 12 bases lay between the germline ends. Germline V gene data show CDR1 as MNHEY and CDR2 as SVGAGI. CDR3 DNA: TGTGCCAGCAGAGGCGGGAAAGTCACCGGGGAGCTGTTTTTT. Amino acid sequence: CASRGGKVTGELFF.

CDR3 residues: CASSLDPTWADSPLHF. The DNA for the CDR3 is TGTGCCAGCAGCTTGGATCCCACATGGGCCGATTCACCCCTCCACTTT. V gene TRBV5-4 combines with J gene TRBJ1-6; D ambiguous. CDR3 size: 16 residues. Looked up from germline, CDR1 is SGHNT and CDR2 is YYREEE (reference sequence). Trimming shortened V by 0 bases and J by 8 bases, and 15 bases separated the two germline ends.

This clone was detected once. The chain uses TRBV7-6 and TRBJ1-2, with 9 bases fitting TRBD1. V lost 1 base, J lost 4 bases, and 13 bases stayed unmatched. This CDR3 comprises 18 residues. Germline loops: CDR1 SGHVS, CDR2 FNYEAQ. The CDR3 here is CASSLGRSTEDRGYGYTF. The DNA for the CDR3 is TGTGCCAGCAGCTTAGGGAGGTCGACAGAGGACAGGGGCTATGGCTACACCTTC.

The CDR3 is CASSYTTGAQGYTF. In nucleotides, the CDR3 is TGTGCCAGTAGTTACACTACTGGGGCCCAAGGCTACACCTTC. The rearrangement links TRBV19 to TRBJ1-2; D is possibly TRBD1 (5 bases). The CDR3 spans 14 residues. Germline V lookup: CDR1 LNHDA, CDR2 SQIVND (reference sequence). The ends were cut back, 5 bases at V and 8 bases at J, with 18 bases in the middle.

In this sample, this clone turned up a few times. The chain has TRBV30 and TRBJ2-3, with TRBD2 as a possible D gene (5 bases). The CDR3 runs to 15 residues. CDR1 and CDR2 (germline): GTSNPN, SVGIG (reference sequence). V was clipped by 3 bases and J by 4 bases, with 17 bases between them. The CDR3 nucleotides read TGTGCCTGGAGCCCGACTACAAGTGTGGCAGATACGCAGTATTTT. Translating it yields CAWSPTTSVADTQYF.

The CDR3 bases are TGTGCCAGCAGCTTAGTGGAGACAGATCCCATCTATGGCTACACCTTC. Translating gives CASSLVETDPIYGYTF. The rearrangement uses TRBV7-9 and TRBJ1-2; possibly TRBD1 for D (5 bases). V shed 1 base and J shed 4 bases, with 16 bases lying between them. Germline CDR1 SEHNR, CDR2 FQNEAQ (reference sequence). The length of the CDR3 is 16 residues. Supplemented by reference TRBV7-9 and TRBJ1-2, the full variable domain reads DTGVSQNPRHKITKRGQNVTFRCDPISEHNRLYWYRQTLGQGPEFLTYFQNEAQLEKSRLLSDRFSAERPKGSFSTLEIQRTEQGDSAMYLCASSLVETDPIYGYTFGSGTRLTVV.

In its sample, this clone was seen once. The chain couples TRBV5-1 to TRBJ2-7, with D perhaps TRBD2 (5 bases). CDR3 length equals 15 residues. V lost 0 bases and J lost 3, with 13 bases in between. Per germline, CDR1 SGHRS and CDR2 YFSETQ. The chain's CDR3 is CASSLERAPNYEQYF. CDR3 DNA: TGCGCCAGCAGCTTGGAGAGGGCACCGAACTACGAGCAGTACTTC.

The CDR3 sequence: CASSLAINTGLGETQYF. DNA for the CDR3: TGCGCCAGCAGCTTGGCCATAAACACAGGGTTGGGCGAGACCCAGTACTTC. The genes are TRBV5-1 and TRBJ2-5, with TRBD1 as a possible D gene (6 bases). The germline V and J ends were trimmed by 0 bases and 5 bases, with 20 bases remaining between them. CDR3 size: 17 residues. Germline lookup yields CDR1 SGHRS and CDR2 YFSETQ.

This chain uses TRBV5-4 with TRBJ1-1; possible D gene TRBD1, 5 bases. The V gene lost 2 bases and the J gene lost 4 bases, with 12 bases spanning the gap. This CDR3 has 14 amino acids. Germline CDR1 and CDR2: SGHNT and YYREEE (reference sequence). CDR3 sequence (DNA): TGTGCCAGCAGCTTCGTAGGGGTGGGCACTGAAGCTTTCTTT. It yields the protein CASSFVGVGTEAFF.

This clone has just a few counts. The CDR3 bases are TGCAGCGTTGAACATAGGGGGACAGCAAGGTCCCTGATGAACACTGAAGCTTTCTTT. Translation gives CSVEHRGTARSLMNTEAFF. The chain has TRBV29-1 and TRBJ1-1; 7 bases match TRBD1. Germline V gene lookup returns CDR1 SQVTM and CDR2 ANQGSEA. The junction had 18 bases not matched to a gene; V was cut back by 2 bases and J by 0 bases. This CDR3 has 19 residues. Using reference TRBV29-1 and TRBJ1-1 for the parts outside the CDR3, the full variable domain is SAVISQKPSRDICQRGTSLTIQCQVDSQVTMMFWYRQQPGQSLTLIATANQGSEATYESGFVIDKFPISRPNLTFSTLTVSNMSPEDSSIYLCSVEHRGTARSLMNTEAFFGQGTRLTVV.

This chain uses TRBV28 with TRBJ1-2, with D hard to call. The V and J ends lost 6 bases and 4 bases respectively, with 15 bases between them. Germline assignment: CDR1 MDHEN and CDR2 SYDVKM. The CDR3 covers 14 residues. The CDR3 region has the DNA TGTGCCAGCAGGCCAGTCGGGATTCCCTATGGCTACACCTTC. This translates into CASRPVGIPYGYTF.

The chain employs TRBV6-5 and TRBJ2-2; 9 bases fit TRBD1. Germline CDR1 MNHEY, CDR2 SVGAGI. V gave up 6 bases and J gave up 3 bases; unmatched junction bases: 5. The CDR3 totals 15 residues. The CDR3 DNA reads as TGTGCCAGCAGCAGAGGACAGGGGCACACCGGGGAGCTGTTTTTT. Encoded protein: CASSRGQGHTGELFF.

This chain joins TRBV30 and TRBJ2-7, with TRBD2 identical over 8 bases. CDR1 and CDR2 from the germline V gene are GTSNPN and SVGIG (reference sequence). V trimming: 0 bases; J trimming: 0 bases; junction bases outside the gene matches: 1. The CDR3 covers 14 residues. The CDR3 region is CAWSVGTSSYEQYF. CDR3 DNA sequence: TGTGCCTGGAGTGTAGGGACTAGCTCCTACGAGCAGTACTTC.

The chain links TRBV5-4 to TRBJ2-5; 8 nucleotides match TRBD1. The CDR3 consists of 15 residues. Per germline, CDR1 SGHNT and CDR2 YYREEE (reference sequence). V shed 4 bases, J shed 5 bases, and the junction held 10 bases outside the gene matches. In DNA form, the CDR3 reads TGTGCCAGCAGCCCAACCGGGACAGGTGGGGAGACCCAGTACTTC. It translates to CASSPTGTGGETQYF.

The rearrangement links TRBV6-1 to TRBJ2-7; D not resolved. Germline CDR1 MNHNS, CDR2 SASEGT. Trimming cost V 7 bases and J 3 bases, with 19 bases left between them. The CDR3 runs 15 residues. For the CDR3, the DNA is TGTGCCAGCACCAGTGCGACTCAGATAAACTACGAGCAGTACTTC. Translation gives CASTSATQINYEQYF.

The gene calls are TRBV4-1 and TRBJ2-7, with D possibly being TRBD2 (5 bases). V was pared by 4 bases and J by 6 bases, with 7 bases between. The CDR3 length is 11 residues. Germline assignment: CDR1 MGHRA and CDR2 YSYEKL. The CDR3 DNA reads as TGCGCCAGCAGCCCCGGGGTCGAGCAGTACTTC. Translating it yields CASSPGVEQYF.

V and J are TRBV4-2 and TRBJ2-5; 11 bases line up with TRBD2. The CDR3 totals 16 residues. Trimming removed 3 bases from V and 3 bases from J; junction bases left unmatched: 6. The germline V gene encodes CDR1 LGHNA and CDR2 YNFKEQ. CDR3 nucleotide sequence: TGTGCCAGCAGCCAGGGACTAGCGGTAATAGAAGAGACCCAGTACTTC. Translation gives CASSQGLAVIEETQYF.

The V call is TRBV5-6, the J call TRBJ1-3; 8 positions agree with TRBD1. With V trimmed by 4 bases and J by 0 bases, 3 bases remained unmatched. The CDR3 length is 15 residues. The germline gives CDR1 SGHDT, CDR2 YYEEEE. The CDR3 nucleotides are TGTGCCAGCAGCCGGACAGGGCTCTCTGGAAACACCATATATTTT. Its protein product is CASSRTGLSGNTIYF.

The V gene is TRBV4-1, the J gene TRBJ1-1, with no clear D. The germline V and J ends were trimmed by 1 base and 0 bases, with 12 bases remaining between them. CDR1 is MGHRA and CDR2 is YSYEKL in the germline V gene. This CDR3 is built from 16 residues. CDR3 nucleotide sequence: TGCGCCAGCAGCCAAGGTTTGCAACTGGTGAACACTGAAGCTTTCTTT. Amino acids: CASSQGLQLVNTEAFF.

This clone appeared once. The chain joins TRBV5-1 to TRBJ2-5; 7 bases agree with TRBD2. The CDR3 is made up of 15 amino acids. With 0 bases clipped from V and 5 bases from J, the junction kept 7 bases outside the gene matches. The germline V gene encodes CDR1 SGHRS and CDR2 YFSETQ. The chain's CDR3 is CASSLVSSGTETQYF. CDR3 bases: TGCGCCAGCAGCTTGGTGTCCAGCGGGACCGAGACCCAGTACTTC.

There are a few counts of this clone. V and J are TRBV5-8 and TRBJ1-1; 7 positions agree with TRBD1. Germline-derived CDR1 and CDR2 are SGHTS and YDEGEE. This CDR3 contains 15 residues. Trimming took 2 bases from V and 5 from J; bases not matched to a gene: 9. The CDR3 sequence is CASSFDQGVGTEAFF. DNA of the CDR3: TGTGCCAGCAGCTTCGACCAGGGGGTAGGGACTGAAGCTTTCTTT.

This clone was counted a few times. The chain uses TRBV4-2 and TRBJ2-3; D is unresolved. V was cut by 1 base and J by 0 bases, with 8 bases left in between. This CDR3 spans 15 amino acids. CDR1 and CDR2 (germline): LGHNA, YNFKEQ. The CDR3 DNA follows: TGTGCCAGCAGCCAAGTGTCATCCAGCACAGATACGCAGTATTTT. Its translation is CASSQVSSSTDTQYF.

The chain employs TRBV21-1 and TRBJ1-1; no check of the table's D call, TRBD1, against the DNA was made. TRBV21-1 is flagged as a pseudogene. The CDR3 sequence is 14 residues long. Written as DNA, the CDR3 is TGTGCCAGCAGCAAAGTAATGGCCGTTCGTGAAGCTTTCTTT. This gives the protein CASSKVMAVREAFF.